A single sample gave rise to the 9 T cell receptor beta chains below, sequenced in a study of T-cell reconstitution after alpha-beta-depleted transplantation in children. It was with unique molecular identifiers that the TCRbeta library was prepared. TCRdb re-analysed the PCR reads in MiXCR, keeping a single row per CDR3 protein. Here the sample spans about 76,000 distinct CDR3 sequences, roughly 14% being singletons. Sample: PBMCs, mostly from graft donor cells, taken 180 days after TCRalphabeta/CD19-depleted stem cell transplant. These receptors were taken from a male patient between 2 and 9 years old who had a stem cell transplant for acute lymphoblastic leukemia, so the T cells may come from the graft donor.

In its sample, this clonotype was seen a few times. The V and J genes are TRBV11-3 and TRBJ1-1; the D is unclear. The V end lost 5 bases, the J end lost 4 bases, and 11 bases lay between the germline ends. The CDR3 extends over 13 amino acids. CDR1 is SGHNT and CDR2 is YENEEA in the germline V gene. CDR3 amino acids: CASSLSEVTEAFF. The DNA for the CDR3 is TGTGCCAGCAGCCTCTCCGAAGTCACTGAAGCTTTCTTT.

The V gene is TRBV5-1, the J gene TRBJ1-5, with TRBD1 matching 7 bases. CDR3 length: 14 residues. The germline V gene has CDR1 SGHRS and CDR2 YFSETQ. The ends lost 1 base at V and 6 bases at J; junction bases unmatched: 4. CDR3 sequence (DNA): TGCGCCAGCAGCTTGTCGGCAGGGGGTCAGCCCCAGCATTTT. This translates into CASSLSAGGQPQHF.

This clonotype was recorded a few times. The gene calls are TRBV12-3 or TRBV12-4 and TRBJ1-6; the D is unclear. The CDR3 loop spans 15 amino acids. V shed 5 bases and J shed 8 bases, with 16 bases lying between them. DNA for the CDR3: TGTGCCAGCAGTCTCCGTCCCCTAGCCGATTCACCCCTCCACTTT. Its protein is CASSLRPLADSPLHF.

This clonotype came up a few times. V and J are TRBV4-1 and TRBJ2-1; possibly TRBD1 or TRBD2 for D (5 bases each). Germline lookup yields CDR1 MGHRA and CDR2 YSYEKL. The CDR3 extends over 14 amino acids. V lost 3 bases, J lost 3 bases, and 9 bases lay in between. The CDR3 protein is CASSQGDGYNEQFF. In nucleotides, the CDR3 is TGCGCCAGCAGCCAGGGGGATGGCTACAATGAGCAGTTCTTC.

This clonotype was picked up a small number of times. CDR3 coding DNA: TGTGCCAGCAGCCCCGGGGAGAGAGAGACCCAGTACTTC. Its translation: CASSPGERETQYF. This chain links TRBV7-2 with TRBJ2-5, with D possibly matching TRBD2 (5 bases). Per the germline V gene, CDR1 is SGHTA and CDR2 is FQGNSA. The CDR3 covers 13 residues. Deletions cut 5 bases from V and 4 bases from J, with 11 bases between.

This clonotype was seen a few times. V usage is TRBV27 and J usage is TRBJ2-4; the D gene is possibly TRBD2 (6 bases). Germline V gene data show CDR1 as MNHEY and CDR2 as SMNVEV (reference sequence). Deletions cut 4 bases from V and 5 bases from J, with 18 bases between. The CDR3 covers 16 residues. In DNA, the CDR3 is TGTGCCAGCAGTTCTACCGGGGGATCTGCCCAAAACATTCAGTACTTC. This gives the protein CASSSTGGSAQNIQYF.

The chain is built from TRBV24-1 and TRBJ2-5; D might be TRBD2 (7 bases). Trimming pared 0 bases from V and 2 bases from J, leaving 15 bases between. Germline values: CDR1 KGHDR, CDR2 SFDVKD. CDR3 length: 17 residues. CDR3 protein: CATSDLQTGGFQETQYF. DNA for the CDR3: TGTGCCACCAGTGATTTGCAAACGGGGGGCTTTCAAGAGACCCAGTACTTC.

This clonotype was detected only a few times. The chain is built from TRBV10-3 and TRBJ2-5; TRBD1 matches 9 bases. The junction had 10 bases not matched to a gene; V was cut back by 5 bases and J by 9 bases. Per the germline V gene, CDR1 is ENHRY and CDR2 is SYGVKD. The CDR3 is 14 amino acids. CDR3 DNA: TGTGCCATCAGTTTCGACAGGGGGGTTGGGGCCCAGTACTTC. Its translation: CAISFDRGVGAQYF.

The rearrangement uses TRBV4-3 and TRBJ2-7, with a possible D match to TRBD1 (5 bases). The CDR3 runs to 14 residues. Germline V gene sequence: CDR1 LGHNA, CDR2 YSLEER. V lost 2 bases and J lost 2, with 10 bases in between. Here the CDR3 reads CASSQRVRAYEQYF. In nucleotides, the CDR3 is TGCGCCAGCAGCCAACGGGTCAGGGCCTACGAGCAGTACTTC.